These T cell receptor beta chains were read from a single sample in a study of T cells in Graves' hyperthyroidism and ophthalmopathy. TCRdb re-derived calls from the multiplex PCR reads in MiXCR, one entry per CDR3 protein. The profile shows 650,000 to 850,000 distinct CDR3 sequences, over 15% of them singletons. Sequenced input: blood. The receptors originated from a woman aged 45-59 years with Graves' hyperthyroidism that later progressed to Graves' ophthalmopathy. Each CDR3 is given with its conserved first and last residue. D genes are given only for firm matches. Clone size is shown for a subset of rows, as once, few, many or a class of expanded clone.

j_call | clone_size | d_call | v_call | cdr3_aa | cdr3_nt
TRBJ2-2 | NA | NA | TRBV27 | CASRYPGSGGELFF | TGTGCCAGCAGATACCCAGGGAGCGGCGGGGAGCTGTTTTTT
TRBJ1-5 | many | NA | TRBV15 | CATSRVPGRVNQPQHF | TGTGCCACCAGCAGAGTCCCCGGACGGGTTAATCAGCCCCAGCATTTT
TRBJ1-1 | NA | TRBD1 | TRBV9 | CASSVGVNRGTEAFF | TGTGCCAGCAGCGTAGGGGTCAACAGGGGCACTGAAGCTTTCTTT
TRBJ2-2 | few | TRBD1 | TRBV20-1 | CSAETGGANTGELFF | TGCAGTGCGGAAACAGGGGGCGCGAACACCGGGGAGCTGTTTTTT
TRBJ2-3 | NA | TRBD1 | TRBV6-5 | CASSYSDRGPDTQYF | TGTGCCAGCAGTTACTCGGACAGGGGGCCAGATACGCAGTATTTT
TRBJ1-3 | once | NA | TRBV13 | CASSFWESGNTIYF | TGTGCCAGCAGCTTCTGGGAGTCTGGAAACACCATATATTTT
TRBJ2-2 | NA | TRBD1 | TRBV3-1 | CASSQATGTNTGELFF | TGTGCCAGCAGCCAAGCGACAGGGACGAACACCGGGGAGCTGTTTTTT
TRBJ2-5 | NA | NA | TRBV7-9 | CASSSEALQETQYF | TGTGCCAGCAGCTCGGAGGCACTCCAAGAGACCCAGTACTTC
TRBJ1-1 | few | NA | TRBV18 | CASSPSVVGLAFF | TGTGCCAGCTCACCAAGTGTAGTGGGGCTTGCTTTCTTT
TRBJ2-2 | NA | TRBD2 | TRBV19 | CASSPRLAGATGELFF | TGTGCCAGTAGTCCTAGACTAGCGGGGGCAACCGGGGAGCTGTTTTTT
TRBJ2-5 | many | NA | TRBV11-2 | CASSLELQGHTQYF | TGTGCCAGCAGCTTAGAGTTGCAAGGCCATACCCAGTACTTC
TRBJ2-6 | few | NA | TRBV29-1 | CSVEDPRAGANVLTF | TGCAGCGTTGAAGACCCCAGGGCTGGGGCCAACGTCCTGACTTTC
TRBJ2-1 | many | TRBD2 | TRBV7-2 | CASSYRGTSGGADEQFF | TGTGCCAGCAGCTACCGAGGGACTAGCGGGGGGGCCGATGAGCAGTTCTTC
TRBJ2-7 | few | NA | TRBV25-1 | CASSGGVYEQYF | TGTGCCAGCAGTGGAGGGGTCTACGAGCAGTACTTC